Following are 9 T cell receptor beta chains from one sample sequenced in a study of blood T cell repertoires in COVID-19. The table came from immunoSEQ multiplex PCR; TCRdb's copy has only in-frame clones and leaves some out. The data contain 200,000 or so clones, approximately 83% of them seen just once; the ten biggest clones take up 10% to 11%. Source material: peripheral blood. These receptors all come from a human donor with active or convalescent COVID-19. The donor label of this sample is uncertain.

This clone was detected only a few times. The V and J genes are TRBV9 and TRBJ2-5; TRBD2 aligns across 7 bases. V shed 4 bases, J shed 2 bases, and the junction held 8 bases outside the gene matches. CDR1 and CDR2 (germline): SGDLS, YYNGEE. This CDR3 is built from 15 residues. CDR3 coding DNA: TGTGCCAGCAGCCGCGGCGGGGGACCACAAGAGACCCAGTACTTC. Its protein product is CASSRGGGPQETQYF.

The chain links TRBV10-1 to TRBJ2-1, with D perhaps TRBD1 (5 bases). Per germline, CDR1 WNHNN and CDR2 SYGVQD (reference sequence). This CDR3 region has 11 residues. V gave up 7 bases and J gave up 7 bases, with 8 bases separating them. The CDR3 coding sequence is TGCGCCAGCAAGGGGAAGAATGAGCAGTTCTTC. This encodes CASKGKNEQFF.

There are a few counts of this clone. CDR3 coding DNA: TGTGCCAGCTCACCAAGGGGCACCCCAAGCACAGATACGCAGTATTTT. This codes for CASSPRGTPSTDTQYF. The chain joins TRBV18 to TRBJ2-3; a possible D gene is TRBD1 (5 bases). The germline V and J ends were trimmed by 2 bases and 0 bases, with 12 bases remaining between them. Per germline, CDR1 KGHSH and CDR2 LQKENI. This CDR3 contains 16 residues.

This clone was found once. The V gene is TRBV5-1, the J gene TRBJ2-3, with D uncertain. Germline CDR1 is SGHRS and CDR2 is YFSETQ. CDR3 size: 15 residues. V was clipped by 0 bases and J by 6 bases, with 14 bases between them. The CDR3 here is CASSLASYAGDTQYF. The CDR3 nucleotides read TGCGCCAGCAGCTTGGCCAGCTACGCCGGGGATACGCAGTATTTT.

In its sample, this clone was seen a few times. The chain carries TRBV6-6 and TRBJ1-1, with no clear D. Trimming shortened V by 7 bases and J by 7 bases, and 16 bases separated the two germline ends. CDR3 size: 13 residues. Germline CDR1 MNHNY, CDR2 SVGAGI (reference sequence). This CDR3 reads CASTHPTTYEAFF. As DNA, the CDR3 is TGTGCCAGCACCCACCCGACAACCTATGAAGCTTTCTTT.

The rearrangement joins TRBV18 to TRBJ2-2; TRBD1 matches at 7 bases. Trimming cost V 1 base and J 3 bases; bases outside gene matches: 5. The V gene's germline CDR1 is KGHSH and CDR2 LQKENI. CDR3 length: 16 amino acids. This CDR3 is CASSPRGGADTGELFF. CDR3 nucleotides: TGTGCCAGCTCACCACGAGGGGGCGCAGACACCGGGGAGCTGTTTTTT.

The chain recombines TRBV9 with TRBJ2-7; 9 bases fit TRBD1. Looked up from germline, CDR1 is SGDLS and CDR2 is YYNGEE. The CDR3 has 14 residues. Trimming cost V 2 bases and J 7 bases; bases outside gene matches: 7. The CDR3 DNA sequence: TGTGCCAGCAGCGTCGGGGACAGGGACATTGAGCAGTACTTC. Residues: CASSVGDRDIEQYF.

V usage is TRBV6-6 and J usage is TRBJ2-3; 8 bases are a match to TRBD1. CDR3 length equals 13 residues. From germline, CDR1 is MNHNY and CDR2 SVGAGI (reference sequence). V shed 2 bases, J shed 11 bases, and the junction held 6 bases outside the gene matches. The CDR3 reads CASSYATGTGQYF. The CDR3 bases are TGTGCCAGCAGTTACGCGACCGGGACAGGGCAGTATTTT.

The rearrangement joins TRBV24-1 to TRBJ2-2, with 13 bases fitting TRBD2. V lost 3 bases and J lost 4; bases outside the gene matches: 7. CDR3 length: 18 amino acids. CDR1 is KGHDR and CDR2 is SFDVKD in the germline V gene. CDR3 sequence reads: CATSDGGTSGGVTGELFF. CDR3 DNA sequence: TGTGCCACCAGTGATGGCGGTACTAGCGGGGGGGTCACCGGGGAGCTGTTTTTT.